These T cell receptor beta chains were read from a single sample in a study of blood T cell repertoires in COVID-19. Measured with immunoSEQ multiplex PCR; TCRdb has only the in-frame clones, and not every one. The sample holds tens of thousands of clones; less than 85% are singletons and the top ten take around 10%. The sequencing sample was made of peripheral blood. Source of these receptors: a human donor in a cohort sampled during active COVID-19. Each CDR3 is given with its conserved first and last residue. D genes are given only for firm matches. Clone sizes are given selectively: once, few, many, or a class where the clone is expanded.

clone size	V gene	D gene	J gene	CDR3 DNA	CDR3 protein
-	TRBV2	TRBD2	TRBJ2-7	TGTGCCAGCACCTGGACTAGAGCCTCCTACGAGCAGTACTTC	CASTWTRASYEQYF
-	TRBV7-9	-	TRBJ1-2	TGTGCCAGCAGCCCTAGCGGACAGACAACCTATGGCTACACCTTC	CASSPSGQTTYGYTF
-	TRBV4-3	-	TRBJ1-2	TGCGCCAGCAGCCAAGCAAGACACCTCTATGGCTACACCTTC	CASSQARHLYGYTF
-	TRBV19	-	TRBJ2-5	TGTGCCAGTAGGACTACAGGGCCGTCAGGGGTCCAGTACTTC	CASRTTGPSGVQYF
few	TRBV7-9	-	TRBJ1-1	TGTGCCAGCAGCCCAACCCTATTTCGGGACACTGAAGCTTTCTTT	CASSPTLFRDTEAFF
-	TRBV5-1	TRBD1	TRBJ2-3	TGCGCCAGCAGCCGGACAGGACGGAGCACAGATACGCAGTATTTT	CASSRTGRSTDTQYF
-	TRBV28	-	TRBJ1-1	TGTGCCAGCAGGCCGCCCCCGACAGTCCGGAACACTGAAGCTTTCTTT	CASRPPPTVRNTEAFF
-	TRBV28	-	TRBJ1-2	TGTGCCAGCAGTTTAGGCCAGGGCAGCTATGGCTACACCTTC	CASSLGQGSYGYTF
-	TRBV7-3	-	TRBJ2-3	TGTGCCAGCAGCATAGTCGCGGTAGGAGCCGGGAGCACAGATACGCAGTATTTT	CASSIVAVGAGSTDTQYF
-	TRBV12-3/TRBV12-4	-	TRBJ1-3	TGTGCCAGCAGAAGGGGTGACGGAAACACCATATATTTT	CASRRGDGNTIYF
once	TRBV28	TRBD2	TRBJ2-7	TGTGCCAGCAGGAACAGCGGGGGCCACTCCTACGAGCAGTACTTC	CASRNSGGHSYEQYF
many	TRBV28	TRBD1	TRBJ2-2	TGTGCCAGCAGTCCGTCGACAGGGGTCGCGAACACCGGGGAGCTGTTTTTT	CASSPSTGVANTGELFF
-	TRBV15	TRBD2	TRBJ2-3	TGTGCCACCAGACAACCACCGGGGGGTCCCCCCACAGATACGCAGTATTTT	CATRQPPGGPPTDTQYF
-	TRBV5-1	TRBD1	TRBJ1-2	TGCGCCAGCAGCCGCGGGACAGGGGGAGACAACTATGGCTACACCTTC	CASSRGTGGDNYGYTF
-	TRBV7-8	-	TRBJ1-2	TGTGCCAGCAGCTTAGCAGACAGCTATGGCTACACCTTC	CASSLADSYGYTF
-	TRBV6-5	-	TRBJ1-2	TGTGCCAGCAGGGAGAATCCTCTCTATGGCTACACCTTC	CASRENPLYGYTF
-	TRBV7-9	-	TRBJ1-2	TGTGCCAGCAGCTTAGCGTCAACAGAAGCTAACTATGGCTACACCTTC	CASSLASTEANYGYTF
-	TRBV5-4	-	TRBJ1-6	TGTGCCAGCAGCTTGGAGGGGAGGGGCCATTCACCCCTCCACTTT	CASSLEGRGHSPLHF
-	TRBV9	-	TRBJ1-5	TGTGCCAGCAGCCCCCCGGACAGACTAAGCAATCAGCCCCAGCATTTT	CASSPPDRLSNQPQHF
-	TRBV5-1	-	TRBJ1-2	TGCGCCAGCAGCTCCGCCGGGACTAACTATGGCTACACCTTC	CASSSAGTNYGYTF
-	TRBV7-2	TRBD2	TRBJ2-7	TGTGCCAGCAGCTCTTGGACTAGCGGGGGCATCGTGTACGAGCAGTACTTC	CASSSWTSGGIVYEQYF
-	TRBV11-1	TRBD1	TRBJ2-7	TGTGCCAGCAGCTTACCCCTTACAGGGGGCGTCTACGAGCAGTACTTC	CASSLPLTGGVYEQYF
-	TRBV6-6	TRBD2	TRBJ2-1	TGTGCCAGCAGCCACCCTAGCGGTGGTGAGCAGTTCTTC	CASSHPSGGEQFF
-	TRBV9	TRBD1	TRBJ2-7	TGTGCCAGCAGCGTAGATTTTGGACAGGGGGTCTCCGAGCAGTACTTC	CASSVDFGQGVSEQYF
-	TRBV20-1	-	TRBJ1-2	TGCAGTGCTGGTGGGGCAGGGTATGGCTACACCTTC	CSAGGAGYGYTF
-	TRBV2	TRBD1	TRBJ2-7	TGTGCCAGCGCCGGGACAGGGGCCTACGAGCAGTACTTC	CASAGTGAYEQYF
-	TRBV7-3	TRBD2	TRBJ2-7	TGTGCCAGCAGCACAAGCGGGGGTCCAACCTACGAGCAGTACTTC	CASSTSGGPTYEQYF
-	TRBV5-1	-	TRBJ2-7	TGCGCCAGCAGCTTGGCCGTCGGGAGCTCCTACGAGCAGTACTTC	CASSLAVGSSYEQYF
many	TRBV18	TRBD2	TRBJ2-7	TGTGCCAGCTCACCCCGGGGGGACTCCTACGAGCAGTACTTC	CASSPRGDSYEQYF
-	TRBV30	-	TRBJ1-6	TGTGCCTGGGGGATTAGCTCCTATAATTCACCCCTCCACTTT	CAWGISSYNSPLHF
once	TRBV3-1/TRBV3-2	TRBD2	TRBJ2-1	TGTGCCAGCAGCCATTCTAGCGGGGTCGCCTACAATGAGCAGTTCTTC	CASSHSSGVAYNEQFF
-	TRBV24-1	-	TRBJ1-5	TGTGCCACCAGTGATTCGGGGAGGGGCAACAATCAGCCCCAGCATTTT	CATSDSGRGNNQPQHF